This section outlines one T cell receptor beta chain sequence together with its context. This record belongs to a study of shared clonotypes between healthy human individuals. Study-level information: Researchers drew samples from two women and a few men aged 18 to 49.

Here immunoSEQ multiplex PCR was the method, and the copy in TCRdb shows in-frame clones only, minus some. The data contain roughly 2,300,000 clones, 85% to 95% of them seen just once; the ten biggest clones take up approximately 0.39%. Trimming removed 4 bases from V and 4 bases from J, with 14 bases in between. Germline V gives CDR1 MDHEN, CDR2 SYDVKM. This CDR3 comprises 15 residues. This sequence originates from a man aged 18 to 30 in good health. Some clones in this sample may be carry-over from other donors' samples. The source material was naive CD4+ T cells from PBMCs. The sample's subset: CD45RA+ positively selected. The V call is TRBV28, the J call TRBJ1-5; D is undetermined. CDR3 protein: CASSSIGERNQPQHF. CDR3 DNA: TGTGCCAGCAGTTCAATCGGGGAGAGGAATCAGCCCCAGCATTTT.